These 22 T cell receptor beta chains share one sample of origin, sequenced in a study of early T cells in non-severe SARS-CoV-2 infection. TCRdb used MiXCR to reprocess the 5' RACE reads, holding one entry per CDR3 protein. The sample comprises more than 75,000 distinct CDR3 sequences, roughly 13% of which are singletons, and roughly 6% rests with the top ten. Sequenced material: whole blood. Receptor source: an adult who was a healthcare worker with PCR-confirmed SARS-CoV-2 infection or an uninfected control (not recorded which).

The V gene is TRBV9, the J gene TRBJ2-3; no definite D call. The CDR3 spans 14 residues. Germline V gene data show CDR1 as SGDLS and CDR2 as YYNGEE. V lost 1 base to trimming and J lost 2 bases, with 8 bases between them. The CDR3 loop is CASSVHDNTDTQYF. CDR3 coding DNA: TGTGCCAGCAGCGTACACGACAACACAGATACGCAGTATTTT.

V gene TRBV5-1 combines with J gene TRBJ2-1, with D uncertain. This CDR3 is built from 14 residues. The germline CDR1 and CDR2 sequences are SGHRS and YFSETQ. Trimming cost V 0 bases and J 8 bases, with 12 bases left between them. The CDR3 loop reads CASSLGVVGDEQFF. The CDR3 region has the DNA TGCGCCAGCAGCTTGGGAGTGGTCGGAGATGAGCAGTTCTTC.

The chain joins TRBV29-1 to TRBJ1-1, with 7 bases matching TRBD1. The CDR3 has 12 amino acids. Germline CDR1 reads SQVTM; CDR2 reads ANQGSEA. J gave up 5 bases and V 7 bases, and 7 bases lay outside the gene matches. The CDR3 nucleotides are TGCAGCGCGGGACAGCTCAGGACTGAAGCTTTCTTT. The encoded protein is CSAGQLRTEAFF.

In this sample, this clonotype turned up a few times. The V gene is TRBV10-3, the J gene TRBJ1-4, with unresolved D. Trimming cost V 0 bases and J 8 bases, with 13 bases left between them. Germline CDR1 ENHRY, CDR2 SYGVKD. The CDR3 sequence is 15 residues long. CDR3 DNA: TGTGCCATCAGTGAGTCGAAGGCGGTTGAAGAAAAACTGTTTTTT. Translating gives CAISESKAVEEKLFF.

This clonotype was seen only a few times. The V gene is TRBV20-1, the J gene TRBJ1-4, with D perhaps TRBD1 (5 bases). The V gene's germline CDR1 is DFQATT and CDR2 SNEGSKA (reference sequence). The CDR3 extends over 14 amino acids. Trimming left V 4 bases short and J 7 bases short, with 16 bases between. CDR3 sequence: CSATPNPGGEKLFF. CDR3 sequence (DNA): TGCAGTGCTACCCCCAATCCGGGGGGTGAAAAACTGTTTTTT.

This clonotype was seen many times. The V gene is TRBV24-1, the J gene TRBJ2-1; 8 bases are shared with TRBD2. Per the germline V gene, CDR1 is KGHDR and CDR2 is SFDVKD. The CDR3 consists of 16 residues. J gave up 4 bases and V 1 base, and 5 bases lay outside the gene matches. CDR3 protein: CATSDFAAGGYNEQFF. The CDR3 bases are TGTGCCACCAGTGATTTTGCCGCGGGAGGATACAATGAGCAGTTCTTC.

V gene TRBV28 combines with J gene TRBJ2-1; D may be TRBD2 (6 bases). Trimming left V 8 bases short and J 1 base short, with 9 bases between. Germline loops: CDR1 MDHEN, CDR2 SYDVKM. The CDR3 is 13 amino acids. The CDR3 DNA follows: TGTGCCAGCGGAGGGCCGTCCTACAATGAGCAGTTCTTC. The encoded protein is CASGGPSYNEQFF.

The chain recombines TRBV7-9 with TRBJ2-6; D gene ambiguous. CDR3 length: 17 amino acids. CDR1 and CDR2 from the germline V gene are SEHNR and FQNEAQ (reference sequence). V lost 0 bases to trimming and J lost 0 bases, with 9 bases between them. CDR3: CASSLARRFSGANVLTF. The CDR3, as DNA: TGTGCCAGCAGCTTAGCTCGACGGTTCTCTGGGGCCAACGTCCTGACTTTC.

This clonotype occurred a few times. This sequence joins TRBV29-1 and TRBJ2-2; D gene unclear. CDR1 and CDR2 from the germline V gene are SQVTM and ANQGSEA. This CDR3 region has 11 residues. Trimming pared 8 bases from V and 7 bases from J, leaving 11 bases between. The DNA of the CDR3 is TGCAGCATTAAATTTGACGGGGAGCTGTTTTTT. Its protein product is CSIKFDGELFF.

This clonotype was picked up a small number of times. This chain joins TRBV20-1 and TRBJ2-3, with TRBD2 matching over 11 bases. Germline trimming cut 5 bases from V and 3 bases from J; bases unmatched to any gene: 19. The CDR3 length is 19 residues. From germline, CDR1 is DFQATT and CDR2 SNEGSKA (reference sequence). CDR3 protein: CSAPRLATSGGDTTDTQYF. The CDR3 DNA reads as TGCAGTGCTCCTAGGCTCGCTACTAGCGGGGGAGATACTACAGATACGCAGTATTTT.

This clonotype was seen at least ten times. This sequence joins TRBV11-3 and TRBJ2-3, with TRBD2 matching over 7 bases. CDR1 SGHNT and CDR2 YENEEA come from the germline V gene. The length of the CDR3 is 15 residues. V shed 3 bases, J shed 0 bases, and the junction held 3 bases outside the gene matches. The CDR3, as DNA: TGTGCCAGCAGCTTGGGCGGGGGAAGCACAGATACGCAGTATTTT. Translation gives CASSLGGGSTDTQYF.

The chain employs TRBV7-9 and TRBJ2-3; D is uncertain. The CDR3 is made up of 14 amino acids. Germline assignment: CDR1 SEHNR and CDR2 FQNEAQ (reference sequence). V was clipped by 2 bases and J by 0 bases, with 6 bases between them. In nucleotides, the CDR3 is TGTGCCAGCAGCTTAATGGGGAGCACAGATACGCAGTATTTT. Protein: CASSLMGSTDTQYF.

This clonotype was counted at least ten times. The J gene is TRBJ1-5, the V gene TRBV7-9, with 8 bases matching TRBD1. The V segment lost 5 bases and the J segment 8 bases; nucleotides outside the gene matches: 5. CDR3 length equals 13 residues. Germline values: CDR1 SEHNR, CDR2 FQNEAQ (reference sequence). The CDR3 is CASSRGQGEPQHF. In DNA, the CDR3 is TGTGCCAGCAGCCGCGGACAGGGCGAGCCCCAGCATTTT. The complete variable domain, with remaining parts taken from reference TRBV7-9 and TRBJ1-5, reads DTGVSQNPRHKITKRGQNVTFRCDPISEHNRLYWYRQTLGQGPEFLTYFQNEAQLEKSRLLSDRFSAERPKGSFSTLEIQRTEQGDSAMYLCASSRGQGEPQHFGDGTRLSIL.

The J gene is TRBJ1-5, the V gene TRBV12-3 or TRBV12-4; 7 nucleotides agree with TRBD1. This CDR3 contains 16 residues. V was clipped by 5 bases and J by 0 bases; unmatched bases: 7. CDR3 nucleotide sequence: TGTGCCAGCAGTCCCCTACCAGGGGGTAGCAATCAGCCCCAGCATTTT. Its protein product is CASSPLPGGSNQPQHF.

This clonotype was seen more than once but under ten times. The genes are TRBV20-1 and TRBJ2-1; 8 nucleotides line up with TRBD1. This CDR3 has 16 residues. V dropped 0 bases and J dropped 0; count of bases not matched to a gene: 4. CDR1 and CDR2 (germline): DFQATT, SNEGSKA (reference sequence). The CDR3: CSARDYGQGSYNEQFF. CDR3 in DNA: TGCAGTGCTAGAGATTACGGACAGGGCTCCTACAATGAGCAGTTCTTC.

This clonotype was picked up a small number of times. The chain carries TRBV20-1 and TRBJ2-1; TRBD2 matches 10 bases. The junction had 9 bases not matched to a gene; V was cut back by 1 base and J by 0 bases. CDR3 length: 18 amino acids. The germline gives CDR1 DFQATT, CDR2 SNEGSKA (reference sequence). This chain's CDR3 is CSARAFSPSGGSYNEQFF. In nucleotides, the CDR3 is TGCAGTGCTAGAGCATTCTCGCCTAGCGGGGGCTCCTACAATGAGCAGTTCTTC.

This clonotype came up many times. The chain links TRBV5-1 to TRBJ2-3, with 10 bases fitting TRBD1. The V gene's germline CDR1 is SGHRS and CDR2 YFSETQ. Trimming cost V 4 bases and J 4 bases; bases outside gene matches: 12. The CDR3 length is 17 residues. The CDR3 reads CASSPTGQGRYPDTQYF. CDR3 DNA sequence: TGCGCCAGCAGCCCGACGGGACAGGGGCGCTACCCAGATACGCAGTATTTT.

This clonotype occurred many times. V usage is TRBV6-5 and J usage is TRBJ2-6, with D possibly matching TRBD2 (5 bases). Per germline, CDR1 MNHEY and CDR2 SVGAGI. V lost 6 bases and J lost 12, with 9 bases in between. The CDR3 has 11 amino acids. The CDR3 region is CASSPGGVLTF. DNA of the CDR3: TGTGCCAGCAGCCCCGGAGGCGTCCTGACTTTC.

This clonotype was observed at least ten times. The chain has TRBV4-1 and TRBJ1-1; perhaps TRBD1 as D (5 bases). Between the trimmed V and J ends, which lost 1 base and 4 bases, there was a span of 16 bases. Germline V lookup: CDR1 MGHRA, CDR2 YSYEKL. The CDR3 is 16 amino acids. In DNA, the CDR3 is TGCGCCAGCAGCCAAGTGGGAGGGGTCTCGACCACTGAAGCTTTCTTT. Residues: CASSQVGGVSTTEAFF.

This clonotype was counted only a few times. The chain joins TRBV11-2 to TRBJ2-5, with D maybe TRBD1 (5 bases). Germline lookup yields CDR1 SGHAT and CDR2 FQNNGV. This CDR3 is built from 15 residues. The germline V and J ends were trimmed by 1 base and 1 base, with 10 bases remaining between them. The CDR3 protein is CASSLGGWIQETQYF. CDR3 coding DNA: TGTGCCAGCAGCTTAGGGGGCTGGATCCAAGAGACCCAGTACTTC.

Regarding this clonotype: The junction shows a germline mismatch at one end, possibly a read error. V and J are TRBV3-1 and TRBJ1-2; 8 bases map to TRBD1. Germline V CDR1 and CDR2: LGHDT, YNNKEL (reference sequence). This CDR3 is 12 amino acids long. CDR3 in amino acids: CASSQSGGGCTF. The CDR3, as DNA: TGTGCCAGCAGCCAATCAGGGGGCGGCTGCACCTTC.

This chain's CDR3 is CASSALLGQPYGEAFF. CDR3 coding DNA: TGTGCCAGCAGTGCCCTACTTGGGCAGCCTTACGGAGAAGCTTTCTTT. J is TRBJ1-1 and V is TRBV28; no clear D gene. V lost 5 bases and J 8 bases, leaving 24 bases between the germline ends. The CDR3 is 16 residues long. Germline CDR1 and CDR2: MDHEN and SYDVKM.